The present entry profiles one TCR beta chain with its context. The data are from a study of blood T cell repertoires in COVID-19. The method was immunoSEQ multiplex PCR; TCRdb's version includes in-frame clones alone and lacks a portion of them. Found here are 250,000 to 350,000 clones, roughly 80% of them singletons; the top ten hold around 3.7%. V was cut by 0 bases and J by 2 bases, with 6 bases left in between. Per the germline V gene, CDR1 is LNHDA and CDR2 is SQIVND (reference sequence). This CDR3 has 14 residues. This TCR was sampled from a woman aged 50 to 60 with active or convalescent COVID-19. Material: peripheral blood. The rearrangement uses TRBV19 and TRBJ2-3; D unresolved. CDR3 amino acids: CASSIDPVTDTQYF. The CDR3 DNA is TGTGCCAGTAGTATAGATCCAGTCACAGATACGCAGTATTTT.